This TCR beta chain was recorded in a study of cytomegalovirus exposure and HLA in healthy donors. Findings of the study overall: TCR beta V segments were, for the most part, productive about 87% or about 30% of the time in an earlier analysis.

Concerning this clone itself: Its target is unknown.

The V segment lost 4 bases and the J segment 6 bases; nucleotides outside the gene matches: 2. There are 14 residues in the CDR3. The germline CDR1 and CDR2 sequences are SGHVS and FNYEAQ. Use of 60 Vbeta and 13 Jbeta primers characterized the PCR. Measured with immunoSEQ multiplex PCR; TCRdb has only the in-frame clones, and not every one. This sample lists 85,000 or so clones; its ten largest clones have about 1.1%. All donors participated as healthy donors of bone marrow. Despite likely unrecorded immune exposures, the donors were nominally healthy at the time of sampling. The V call is TRBV7-6, the J call TRBJ2-3, with TRBD2 matching over 12 bases. Sequences were obtained from PBMCs. The receptor comes from a woman in her thirties in good health and CMV-seronegative. CDR3 in amino acids: CASSSSGGADTQYF. The CDR3 DNA is TGTGCCAGCAGCTCTAGCGGGGGGGCGGATACGCAGTATTTT.